This TCR beta chain was captured by sequencing in a study of blood T cell repertoires in COVID-19. Study summary: Material from acute and convalescent COVID-19 was sourced from the United States, Italy and Spain. The cDNA or gDNA used as material had been derived from T cells, B-cell-depleted T cells, or PBMCs.

CDR1 is MNHNS and CDR2 is SASEGT in the germline V gene. This CDR3 has 13 amino acids. With 2 bases removed from V and 0 bases from J, the gap between germline ends came to 4 bases. Authors' methods: Estimated nucleated cell counts came from reference gene primer amplification. Measured with immunoSEQ multiplex PCR; TCRdb has only the in-frame clones, and not every one. V and J calls and clone size are as listed in that table; D and trimming were resolved from the DNA. The profile shows 80,000 or so clones, less than 90% of them singletons. This clone appeared a few times. This sequence originates from a human donor in a cohort sampled during active COVID-19. The chain recombines TRBV6-1 with TRBJ1-1; D uncertain. Sequenced: peripheral blood. CDR3 nucleotides: TGTGCCAGCAGTGAATCGGTGAACACTGAAGCTTTCTTT. This sequence encodes CASSESVNTEAFF.